The rows below give T cell receptor beta chains drawn from one sample of a study of T cell responses to AZD1222 COVID-19 vaccine. Sequenced by immunoSEQ multiplex PCR; TCRdb stores in-frame clones only, minus some. The sample records 150,000 to 200,000 clones, approximately 88% being singletons. Source: peripheral blood, taken 28 days after the second AZD1222 dose. These receptors all stem from an adult who received the AZD1222 COVID-19 vaccine. Both conserved end residues are part of each CDR3. Each record gives: J gene, V gene, clone size, D gene, CDR3 DNA, CDR3 protein. D genes are given only for firm matches. Clone size appears in some rows only: once, few, many, or a class for an expanded clone.

>TRBJ2-5|TRBV5-6|.|TRBD1
TGTGCCAGCAGCGGCAGGGGGCGGGAGACCCAGTACTTC
CASSGRGRETQYF
>TRBJ2-7|TRBV3-1/TRBV3-2|.|.
TGTGCCAGCAGCCAGTACGGGCACCGTCCCGAGCAGTACTTC
CASSQYGHRPEQYF
>TRBJ1-6|TRBV24-1|.|.
TGTGCCACCAGCCCACGCGGACAGTTCACCTATAATTCACCCCTCCACTTT
CATSPRGQFTYNSPLHF
>TRBJ1-5|TRBV25-1|.|.
TGTGCCAGCAGTGAATACGGGTGGGAGCCCCAGCATTTT
CASSEYGWEPQHF
>TRBJ1-1|TRBV30|.|TRBD1
TGTGCCTGGAAGGGACAGAAATACACTGAAGCTTTCTTT
CAWKGQKYTEAFF
>TRBJ2-1|TRBV4-1|.|.
TGCGCCAGCAGCCAAGATGCAGATTATGAGCAGTTCTTC
CASSQDADYEQFF
>TRBJ1-2|TRBV15|.|.
TGTGCCACCAGCAGATCCCAGGGGATATGGGGCACCTTC
CATSRSQGIWGTF
>TRBJ1-2|TRBV15|once|.
TGTGCCACCAGCAGAGTTGACTCCGGCTACACCTTC
CATSRVDSGYTF
>TRBJ2-1|TRBV3-1/TRBV3-2|.|.
TGTGCCAGCAGCGGGCCCGGAGTTAATGAGCAGTTCTTC
CASSGPGVNEQFF
>TRBJ1-5|TRBV15|.|.
TGTGCCACCAGCCGACGACAGTCGGGAAGCAATCAGCCCCAGCATTTT
CATSRRQSGSNQPQHF